Here is one T cell receptor beta chain with its context. Its specificity is unknown. Authors' data handling: ImmunoSEQ output held junction-only sequences without quality scores, so filtering differed. The protocol was immunoSEQ multiplex PCR, while the TCRdb copy is restricted to in-frame clones and leaves out a portion. The V and J calls and clone size are taken from that table; D and trimming were inferred from the DNA. Altogether 980,000 or so clones are present, 76% being singletons, with the ten largest covering approximately 1.5%. The data were obtained in a study of shared clonotypes between healthy human individuals. General study results and limits: Across a handful of donors, naive CD4 shared around 5%, naive CD8 about 3.2%, memory CD4 approximately 2.5%, memory CD8 about 0.38%. Limited genetic and exposure-history diversity came from having few donors.

This receptor was obtained from a man younger than 30 in good health. The sample taken for sequencing was memory CD4+ T cells sorted from blood. Described subset: CD45RA-negative fraction.

CDR3 in amino acids: CASSGDSYEQYF. The CDR3 nucleotides are TGTGCCAGCTCGGGGGATTCCTACGAGCAGTACTTC. The V and J genes are TRBV18 and TRBJ2-7, with D perhaps being TRBD1 or TRBD2 (5 bases each). Germline lookup yields CDR1 KGHSH and CDR2 LQKENI. The V and J ends lost 6 bases and 1 base respectively, with 7 bases between them. This CDR3 contains 12 residues.